These 26 T cell receptor beta chains came from one sample sequenced in a study of OX40 agonist ivuxolimab in advanced cancers. Libraries were prepared by immunoSEQ multiplex PCR; TCRdb keeps only in-frame clonotypes and omits some of them. The repertoire holds approximately 70,000 clones, with 83% as singletons. The starting material was CD4+ or CD8+ T cells sorted from blood, obtained in a trial of the OX40 agonist ivuxolimab. These receptors were collected from an adult with an advanced solid tumor such as melanoma, head and neck, liver or kidney cancer.

The CDR3 protein is CASSLAGQLEQETQYF. DNA of the CDR3: TGCGCCAGCAGCTTGGCGGGACAGCTAGAGCAAGAGACCCAGTACTTC. V usage is TRBV5-1 and J usage is TRBJ2-5, with TRBD1 matching 7 bases. Looked up from germline, CDR1 is SGHRS and CDR2 is YFSETQ. The CDR3 is made up of 16 amino acids. The ends lost 0 bases at V and 2 bases at J; junction bases unmatched: 7.

CDR3 in DNA: TGTGCCAGCTCCCCTAGAGGGGCGGAAAACATTCAGTACTTC. Translating it yields CASSPRGAENIQYF. This sequence joins TRBV18 and TRBJ2-4, with D perhaps being TRBD1 or TRBD2 (5 bases each). This CDR3 has 14 residues. The germline gives CDR1 KGHSH, CDR2 LQKENI. The V gene lost 6 bases and the J gene lost 5 bases, with 14 bases spanning the gap.

The chain recombines TRBV11-2 with TRBJ2-2, with D tentatively TRBD1 (6 bases). CDR1 and CDR2 from the germline V gene are SGHAT and FQNNGV. The CDR3 sequence is 16 residues long. V lost 1 base and J 1 base, leaving 10 bases between the germline ends. Here the CDR3 reads CASSLGGQLNTGELFF. CDR3 nucleotides: TGTGCCAGCAGCTTAGGCGGACAGCTGAACACCGGGGAGCTGTTTTTT.

This clone was seen only a few times. The chain couples TRBV7-8 to TRBJ1-2; 9 bases are a match to TRBD1. Germline trimming cut 4 bases from V and 8 bases from J; bases unmatched to any gene: 11. This CDR3 is 15 amino acids long. Germline lookup yields CDR1 SGHVS and CDR2 FQNEAQ. CDR3 region: CASSSQQGAPGGYTF. The CDR3 DNA reads TGTGCCAGCAGCTCCCAACAGGGGGCCCCCGGGGGCTACACCTTC.

The chain uses TRBV21-1 and TRBJ1-5. TRBV21-1 is deemed a pseudogene. CDR3 length equals 17 residues. The CDR3 region is CASSKTFRKAGNQPQHF. The CDR3 coding sequence is TGTGCCAGCAGCAAAACATTTCGGAAAGCGGGCAATCAGCCCCAGCATTTT.

This clone has just a few counts. CDR3 sequence: CASSLALGLGSPLHF. CDR3 nucleotides: TGTGCCAGCAGCTTAGCGCTAGGGTTGGGATCACCCCTCCACTTT. This sequence joins TRBV7-2 and TRBJ1-6; D unresolved. Between the trimmed V and J ends, which lost 0 bases and 10 bases, there was a span of 13 bases. CDR3 length: 15 residues. CDR1 is SGHTA and CDR2 is FQGNSA in the germline V gene.

CDR3 residues: CASSLVQGVGAEAFF. The DNA for the CDR3 is TGTGCCAGCAGCTTAGTACAGGGGGTCGGCGCTGAAGCTTTCTTT. The rearrangement uses TRBV7-9 and TRBJ1-1; 8 nucleotides align to TRBD1. V lost 1 base and J lost 6; bases outside the gene matches: 7. CDR1 and CDR2 (germline): SEHNR, FQNEAQ (reference sequence). The CDR3 sequence is 15 residues long.

Comment on this clone: A junction end diverges from the germline sequence, so it may reflect a read error. The gene calls are TRBV7-7 and TRBJ2-7; D is uncertain. The V gene's germline CDR1 is SSHAT and CDR2 FNYEAQ (reference sequence). The CDR3 totals 13 residues. The CDR3 sequence is CASSLVLRSYVNF. The CDR3 DNA sequence: TGTGCCAGCAGCTTAGTTCTCAGATCCTACGTTAACTTC.

The rearrangement links TRBV28 to TRBJ1-1, with 9 bases that match TRBD1. Germline-derived CDR1 and CDR2 are MDHEN and SYDVKM. This CDR3 spans 14 amino acids. The ends lost 5 bases at V and 6 bases at J; junction bases unmatched: 7. This CDR3 reads CASSGDRVSSEAFF. The CDR3 bases are TGTGCCAGCAGTGGGGACAGGGTGAGTTCTGAAGCTTTCTTT.

The table lists this clone with a count of one. The chain couples TRBV19 to TRBJ1-1; D perhaps matches TRBD1 (5 bases). This CDR3 contains 17 residues. CDR1 and CDR2 from the germline V gene are LNHDA and SQIVND (reference sequence). The V end was cut by 1 base, the J end by 1 base, with 16 bases between. The CDR3 region has the DNA TGTGCCAGTAGTATAGTCGGGACGGTCGGCAAGAACACTGAAGCTTTCTTT. It yields the protein CASSIVGTVGKNTEAFF.

This clone was observed a single time. The rearrangement links TRBV7-6 to TRBJ1-2; 10 nucleotides match TRBD1. CDR3 size: 15 residues. Germline V CDR1 and CDR2: SGHVS, FNYEAQ. After removal of 6 bases from V and 4 bases from J, the junction contained 8 bases not matched to a gene. The CDR3 DNA reads TGTGCCAGCAGACCCCTGACAGGGGGCACCTATGGCTACACCTTC. Its protein product is CASRPLTGGTYGYTF.

This sequence joins TRBV30 and TRBJ1-5; 9 bases match TRBD1. V shed 2 bases, J shed 0 bases, and the junction held 11 bases outside the gene matches. CDR1 GTSNPN and CDR2 SVGIG come from the germline V gene (reference sequence). The length of the CDR3 is 18 residues. For the CDR3, the DNA is TGTGCCTGGAGTCCGGTGGGACAGGGATTTTATAGCAATCAGCCCCAGCATTTT. Its protein product is CAWSPVGQGFYSNQPQHF.

The rearrangement uses TRBV7-7 and TRBJ2-7, with 9 bases identical to TRBD1. Losses at the gene ends were 3 bases for V and 5 bases for J; bases not matched to a gene: 5. Germline V lookup: CDR1 SSHAT, CDR2 FNYEAQ (reference sequence). CDR3 length: 14 residues. The DNA of the CDR3 is TGTGCCAGCAGCTTGGGACAGGGAAATGACGAGCAGTACTTC. This codes for CASSLGQGNDEQYF.

CDR3 sequence reads: CASSLLGRWITDTQYF. The DNA for the CDR3 is TGCGCCAGCAGCTTGTTGGGACGGTGGATCACAGATACGCAGTATTTT. The chain combines TRBV5-1 with TRBJ2-3, with D perhaps TRBD1 or TRBD2 (5 bases each). The V end lost 1 base, the J end lost 2 bases, and 14 bases lay between the germline ends. This CDR3 contains 16 residues. CDR1 and CDR2 (germline): SGHRS, YFSETQ.

The DNA for the CDR3 is TGTGCCAGTATCTCCGTTAACTATGGCTACACCTTC. Protein product: CASISVNYGYTF. The rearrangement uses TRBV19 and TRBJ1-2; D call uncertain. V was trimmed by 7 bases and J by 1 base, leaving 7 bases between them. Per germline, CDR1 LNHDA and CDR2 SQIVND (reference sequence). The CDR3 extends over 12 amino acids.

The chain joins TRBV7-9 to TRBJ2-7; D ambiguous. This CDR3 has 18 amino acids. The V end lost 4 bases, the J end lost 2 bases, and 24 bases lay between the germline ends. The germline gives CDR1 SEHNR, CDR2 FQNEAQ (reference sequence). The CDR3 DNA is TGTGCCAGCAGCTCCGAAAAACCAGTGGCCATTCGAACCTACGAGCAGTACTTC. Protein: CASSSEKPVAIRTYEQYF.

This CDR3 is CASSLPVRESSYEQYF. The CDR3 DNA reads TGTGCCAGCAGCTTACCGGTAAGGGAAAGCTCCTACGAGCAGTACTTC. This sequence joins TRBV11-1 and TRBJ2-7, with D hard to call. CDR1 is SGHAT, CDR2 FQDESV, per germline (reference sequence). The V end was cut by 2 bases, the J end by 0 bases, with 14 bases between. The CDR3 totals 16 residues.

The chain joins TRBV5-1 to TRBJ2-5; TRBD1 is a possible D gene (5 bases). Germline V gives CDR1 SGHRS, CDR2 YFSETQ. The CDR3 consists of 14 residues. V lost 6 bases and J 2 bases, leaving 14 bases between the germline ends. CDR3 protein: CASTPWAGQETQYF. The CDR3 DNA is TGCGCCAGCACCCCATGGGCAGGGCAAGAGACCCAGTACTTC.

The V and J genes are TRBV5-5 and TRBJ1-5; D is uncertain. This CDR3 has 14 residues. CDR1 SGHKS and CDR2 YYEKEE come from the germline V gene (reference sequence). The ends were cut back, 4 bases at V and 5 bases at J, with 13 bases in the middle. CDR3 bases: TGTGCCAGCAGCCTTCCGGGTGGTGATCAGCCCCAGCATTTT. Translating it yields CASSLPGGDQPQHF.

This chain uses TRBV29-1 with TRBJ2-6; TRBD2 might be the D (6 bases). V shed 7 bases and J shed 2 bases, with 12 bases lying between them. Germline V gene sequence: CDR1 SQVTM, CDR2 ANQGSEA. This CDR3 comprises 14 residues. CDR3 in amino acids: CSAEWGAGANVLTF. The DNA for the CDR3 is TGCAGCGCCGAGTGGGGGGCTGGGGCCAACGTCCTGACTTTC.

The V and J genes are TRBV7-2 and TRBJ1-1; D call uncertain. The CDR3 has 14 residues. V lost 1 base, J lost 5 bases, and 11 bases lay in between. Germline values: CDR1 SGHTA, CDR2 FQGNSA. The CDR3 here is CASSLDGYKTEAFF. The CDR3 DNA sequence: TGTGCCAGCAGCTTAGATGGGTATAAGACTGAAGCTTTCTTT.

V is TRBV19 and J is TRBJ2-6; D unclear. The V gene lost 7 bases and the J gene lost 0 bases, with 10 bases spanning the gap. CDR1 and CDR2 (germline): LNHDA, SQIVND (reference sequence). This CDR3 spans 15 amino acids. The CDR3 is CASITWSSGANVLTF. CDR3 DNA sequence: TGTGCCAGTATTACCTGGAGCTCTGGGGCCAACGTCCTGACTTTC.

This clone occurred a few times. J is TRBJ1-4 and V is TRBV29-1; D possibly corresponds to TRBD1 (5 bases). The V end was cut by 4 bases, the J end by 0 bases, with 6 bases between. Germline CDR1 reads SQVTM; CDR2 reads ANQGSEA. The CDR3 is 13 amino acids. DNA for the CDR3: TGCAGCGTTGGGGGGGCAACTAATGAAAAACTGTTTTTT. Protein: CSVGGATNEKLFF.

The V gene is TRBV27, the J gene TRBJ2-7, with a tentative D call TRBD1 (6 bases). CDR1 is MNHEY and CDR2 is SMNVEV in the germline V gene (reference sequence). The V end was cut by 6 bases, the J end by 7 bases, with 16 bases between. CDR3 size: 13 residues. CDR3 coding DNA: TGTGCCAGCAGGGCCCCAGGGGTGCAGGAGCAGTACTTC. Translation gives CASRAPGVQEQYF.

J is TRBJ1-3 and V is TRBV6-1, with 8 nucleotides matching TRBD1. J lost 8 bases, V lost 6 bases, and 6 bases had no gene match. The length of the CDR3 is 13 residues. The germline CDR1 and CDR2 sequences are MNHNS and SASEGT. CDR3 nucleotides: TGTGCCAGCAGGGGGACAGGCAGTGACACCATATATTTT. This translates into CASRGTGSDTIYF.

The chain recombines TRBV27 with TRBJ1-4; D perhaps matches TRBD1 (6 bases). The germline V gene has CDR1 MNHEY and CDR2 SMNVEV (reference sequence). With 6 bases removed from V and 10 bases from J, the gap between germline ends came to 21 bases. CDR3 length: 15 residues. CDR3 DNA: TGTGCCAGCAGACCCCGTCCAGACCCCAGGGGAAAACTGTTTTTT. Its translation is CASRPRPDPRGKLFF.